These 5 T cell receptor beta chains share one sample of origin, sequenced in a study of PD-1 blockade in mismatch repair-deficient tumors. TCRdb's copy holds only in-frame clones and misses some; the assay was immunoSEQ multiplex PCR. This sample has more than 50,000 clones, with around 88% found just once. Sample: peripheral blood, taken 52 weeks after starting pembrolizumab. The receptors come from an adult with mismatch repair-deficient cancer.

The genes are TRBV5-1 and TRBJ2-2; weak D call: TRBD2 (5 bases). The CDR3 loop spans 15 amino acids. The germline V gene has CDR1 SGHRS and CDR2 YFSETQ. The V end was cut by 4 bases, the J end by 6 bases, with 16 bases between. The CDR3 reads CASSIRSTGAGELFF. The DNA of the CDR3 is TGCGCCAGCAGCATCCGGTCCACCGGGGCCGGGGAGCTGTTTTTT.

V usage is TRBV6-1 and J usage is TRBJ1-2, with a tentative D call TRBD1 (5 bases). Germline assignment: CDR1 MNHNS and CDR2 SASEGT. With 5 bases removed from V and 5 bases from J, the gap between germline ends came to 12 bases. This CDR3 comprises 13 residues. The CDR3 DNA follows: TGTGCCAGCAGTACAGGTCTAGGGTATGGCTACACCTTC. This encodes CASSTGLGYGYTF.

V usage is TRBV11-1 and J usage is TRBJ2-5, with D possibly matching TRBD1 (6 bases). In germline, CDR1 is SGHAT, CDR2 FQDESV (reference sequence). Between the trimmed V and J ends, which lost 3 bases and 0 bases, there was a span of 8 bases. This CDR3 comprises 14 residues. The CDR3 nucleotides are TGTGCCAGCAGCTTCGGACAGTACCAAGAGACCCAGTACTTC. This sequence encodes CASSFGQYQETQYF.

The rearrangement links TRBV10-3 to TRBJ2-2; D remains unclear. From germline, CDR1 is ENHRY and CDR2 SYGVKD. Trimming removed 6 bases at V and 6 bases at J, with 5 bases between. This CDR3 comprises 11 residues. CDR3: CAIRVAGELFF. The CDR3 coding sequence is TGTGCCATCAGGGTAGCCGGGGAGCTGTTTTTT.

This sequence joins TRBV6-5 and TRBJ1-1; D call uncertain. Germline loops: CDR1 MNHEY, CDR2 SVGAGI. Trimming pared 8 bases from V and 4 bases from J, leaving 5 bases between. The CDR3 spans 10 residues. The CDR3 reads CASGSTEAFF. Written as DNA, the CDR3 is TGTGCCAGCGGGAGCACTGAAGCTTTCTTT.